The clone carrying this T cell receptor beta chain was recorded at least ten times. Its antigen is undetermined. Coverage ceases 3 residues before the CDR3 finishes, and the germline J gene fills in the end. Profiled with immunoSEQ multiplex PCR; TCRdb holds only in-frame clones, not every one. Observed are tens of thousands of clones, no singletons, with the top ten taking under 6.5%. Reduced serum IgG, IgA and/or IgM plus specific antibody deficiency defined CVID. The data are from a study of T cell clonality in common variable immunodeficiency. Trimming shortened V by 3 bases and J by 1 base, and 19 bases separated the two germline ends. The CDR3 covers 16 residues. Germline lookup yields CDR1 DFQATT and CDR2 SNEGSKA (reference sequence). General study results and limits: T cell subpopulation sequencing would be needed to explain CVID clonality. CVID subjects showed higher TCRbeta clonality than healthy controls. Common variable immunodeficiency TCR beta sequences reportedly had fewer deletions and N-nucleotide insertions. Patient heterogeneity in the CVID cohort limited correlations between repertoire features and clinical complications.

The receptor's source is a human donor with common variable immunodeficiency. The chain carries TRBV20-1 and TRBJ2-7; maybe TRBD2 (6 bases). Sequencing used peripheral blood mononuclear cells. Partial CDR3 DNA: TGCAGTGCTAGGGATCTGGCGGGACTCCTATCCTACGAG. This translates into CSARDLAGLLSYE. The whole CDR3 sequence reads CSARDLAGLLSYEQYF.